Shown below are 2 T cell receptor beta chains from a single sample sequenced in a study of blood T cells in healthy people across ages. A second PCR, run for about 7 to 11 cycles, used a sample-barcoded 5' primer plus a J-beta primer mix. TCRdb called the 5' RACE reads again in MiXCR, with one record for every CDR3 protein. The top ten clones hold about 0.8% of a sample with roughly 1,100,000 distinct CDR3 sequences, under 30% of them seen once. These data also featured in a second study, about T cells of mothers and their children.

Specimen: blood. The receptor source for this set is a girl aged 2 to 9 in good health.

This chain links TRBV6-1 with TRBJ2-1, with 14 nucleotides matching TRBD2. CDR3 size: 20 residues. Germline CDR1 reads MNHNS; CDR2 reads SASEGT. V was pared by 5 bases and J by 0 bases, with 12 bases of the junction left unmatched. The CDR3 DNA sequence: TGTGCCAGCAGTCCCCTAGGGGGACTAGCGGGAGCAAGCTCCTACAATGAGCAGTTCTTC. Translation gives CASSPLGGLAGASSYNEQFF.

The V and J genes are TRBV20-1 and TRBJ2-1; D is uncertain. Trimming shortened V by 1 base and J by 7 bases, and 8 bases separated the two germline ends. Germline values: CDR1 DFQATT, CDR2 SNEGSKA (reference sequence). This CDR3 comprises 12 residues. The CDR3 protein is CSARGDGNEQFF. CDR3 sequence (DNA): TGCAGTGCTAGAGGGGATGGAAATGAGCAGTTCTTC.